The clone carrying this T cell receptor beta chain was seen only a few times. These data belong to a study of blood T cell repertoires in COVID-19. The CDR3 is 19 residues long. Germline V gives CDR1 SGHRS, CDR2 YFSETQ. Trimming left V 2 bases short and J 5 bases short, with 25 bases between. The data were produced by immunoSEQ multiplex PCR, yet TCRdb's version contains in-frame clones alone and is incomplete. Among some 250,000 clones listed, about nine tenths were seen once. Sequenced input: peripheral blood. The chain uses TRBV5-1 and TRBJ2-2; a weak D match, TRBD2 (6 bases). The sequence was obtained from a man under 40 who had recovered from COVID-19. The chain's CDR3 is CASSFDESTGLRRTGELFF. CDR3 nucleotide sequence: TGCGCCAGCAGCTTCGACGAAAGTACAGGACTAAGGCGGACCGGGGAGCTGTTTTTT.